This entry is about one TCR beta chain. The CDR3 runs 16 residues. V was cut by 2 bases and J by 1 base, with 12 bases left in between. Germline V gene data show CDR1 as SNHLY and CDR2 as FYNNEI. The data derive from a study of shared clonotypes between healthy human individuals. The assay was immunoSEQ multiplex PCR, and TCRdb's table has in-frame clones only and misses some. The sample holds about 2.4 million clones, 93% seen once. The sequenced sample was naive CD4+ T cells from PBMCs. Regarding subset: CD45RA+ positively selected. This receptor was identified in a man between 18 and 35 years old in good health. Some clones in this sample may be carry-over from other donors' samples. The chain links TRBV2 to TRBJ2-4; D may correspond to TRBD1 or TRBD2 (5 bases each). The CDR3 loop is CASSEWGPMAKNIQYF. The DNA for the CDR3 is TGTGCCAGCAGTGAATGGGGACCCATGGCCAAAAACATTCAGTACTTC.